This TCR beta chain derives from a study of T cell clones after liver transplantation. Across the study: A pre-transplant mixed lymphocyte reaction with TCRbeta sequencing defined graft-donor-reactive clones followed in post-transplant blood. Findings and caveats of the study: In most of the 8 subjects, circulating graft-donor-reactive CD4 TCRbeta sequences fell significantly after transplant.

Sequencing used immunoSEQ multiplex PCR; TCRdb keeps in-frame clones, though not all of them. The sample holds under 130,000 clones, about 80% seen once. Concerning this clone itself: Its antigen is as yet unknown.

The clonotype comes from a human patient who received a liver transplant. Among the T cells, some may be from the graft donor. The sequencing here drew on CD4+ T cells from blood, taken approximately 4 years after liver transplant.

The CDR3 region has the DNA TGCGCCAGCAGCCAAGTGGGGACAGGGGGGAGCACAGATACGCAGTATTTT. Translating gives CASSQVGTGGSTDTQYF. J is TRBJ2-3 and V is TRBV4-1; 11 nucleotides match TRBD1. Germline V gene sequence: CDR1 MGHRA, CDR2 YSYEKL. V was clipped by 1 base and J by 0 bases; unmatched bases: 3. The CDR3 contains 17 residues.